The clone carrying this TCR beta chain has more than one count but fewer than ten. No antigen is known for it. This entry is derived from a study of response to subunit inactivated influenza vaccine. Germline V gene data show CDR1 as LNHNV and CDR2 as YYDKDF (reference sequence). The CDR3 contains 12 residues. V was clipped by 4 bases and J by 4 bases, with 8 bases between them. MiXCR, applied by TCRdb to the RT-PCR reads, yields one record per CDR3 protein. Of about 780,000 distinct CDR3 sequences detected, approximately 17% appear once; the ten largest clones hold 11%. General study findings and limits: Authors suggested few new T cells are recruited by each seasonal influenza vaccination.

The source material was PBMCs from blood, sampled about 5 days after vaccination. The receptor's source is a man aged 45-60 years who received an inactivated influenza vaccine. This chain joins TRBV15 and TRBJ2-7; tentative D call: TRBD1 (6 bases). CDR3 loop: CATSIQGYEQYF. The CDR3 DNA follows: TGTGCCACCAGCATTCAGGGGTACGAGCAGTACTTC.